The rows below give T cell receptor beta chains drawn from one sample of a study of control samples from healthy donors and cancer patients. TCRdb's table, derived via immunoSEQ multiplex PCR, lists solely in-frame clones and lacks some. The sample includes 50,000 to 55,000 clones, around 90% of them seen just once. The source material was PBMCs. The receptor source for this set is a man aged 55 to 70 with head and neck cancer. Each CDR3 is given with its conserved first and last residue. The order of the fields is clone size, J gene, V gene, D gene, CDR3 DNA, CDR3 protein. The D gene is left open where the match is weak. Only some rows state a clone size, as once, few, many or a class for expanded clones.

>-|TRBJ1-1|TRBV30|-
TGTGCCTGGAACCCCGCGAACACTGAAGCTTTCTTT
CAWNPANTEAFF
>-|TRBJ2-5|TRBV7-2|-
TGTGCCAGCAGCCTTAGCGATTGGGAGACCCAGTACTTC
CASSLSDWETQYF
>-|TRBJ1-5|TRBV5-6|-
TGTGCCACCAAAGGAAGGCCGGGGCAGCCCCAGCATTTT
CATKGRPGQPQHF
>-|TRBJ2-7|TRBV3-1/TRBV3-2|-
TGTGCCAGCAGCCAAGGGGCCCTCTCCTACGAGCAGTACTTC
CASSQGALSYEQYF
>once|TRBJ2-2|TRBV28|TRBD1
TGTGCCAGCGGGACAGTTGGAAACACCGGGGAGCTGTTTTTT
CASGTVGNTGELFF
>-|TRBJ1-3|TRBV4-2|-
TGTGCCAGCAGCCAAGAGATACAGAACCCCTCTGGAAACACCATATATTTT
CASSQEIQNPSGNTIYF
>-|TRBJ2-3|TRBV7-2|TRBD1
TGTGCCAGCAGCGACCGGACAGGCGGGACAGATACGCAGTATTTT
CASSDRTGGTDTQYF
>-|TRBJ2-7|TRBV10-2|TRBD1
TGCGCCAGCAGTGAGATGGCAGGGGGCGAGCAGTACTTC
CASSEMAGGEQYF
>-|TRBJ2-2|TRBV19|-
TGTGCCAGTAGTCTCCCGGGGTTAGGACCGGGGTCCGGGGAGCTGTTTTTT
CASSLPGLGPGSGELFF
>few|TRBJ2-4|TRBV28|-
TGTGCCAGCAGCAACACCTTAGCCAAAAACATTCAGTACTTC
CASSNTLAKNIQYF
>-|TRBJ2-7|TRBV5-1|TRBD1
TGCGCCAGCAGCTCTGCGACAGGGGCCTACGAGCAGTACTTC
CASSSATGAYEQYF
>once|TRBJ1-3|TRBV15|-
TGTGCCACCAGCAGAGATTATAGGTCTGGAAACACCATATATTTT
CATSRDYRSGNTIYF
>-|TRBJ1-1|TRBV12-3/TRBV12-4|-
TGTGCCAGCCCTTCAAACATCGGCACTGAAGCTTTCTTT
CASPSNIGTEAFF
>-|TRBJ2-1|TRBV28|TRBD2
TGTGCTCATAGCGGGGGGACCAATGAGCAGTTCTTC
CAHSGGTNEQFF
>-|TRBJ1-1|TRBV23-1|TRBD1
TGCGCCAGCAGTCAATCCCGGGACAGTGCCACTGAAGCTTTCTTT
CASSQSRDSATEAFF
>-|TRBJ1-3|TRBV7-6|-
TGTGCCAGCAGCTTAGACTTCGGGCGCACTGGAAACACCATATATTTT
CASSLDFGRTGNTIYF
>-|TRBJ2-7|TRBV10-3|TRBD1
TGTGCCATCAGCCCTTCCGGGACAGTCTACGAGCAGTACTTC
CAISPSGTVYEQYF
>-|TRBJ1-3|TRBV24-1|-
TGTGCCACCAGTGATCATTGTGCTCAGGCTGTCTCTGGAAACACCATATATTTT
CATSDHCAQAVSGNTIYF
>-|TRBJ2-1|TRBV3-1/TRBV3-2|-
TGTGCCAGCAGCCAAGGGGACCGATACAATGAGCAGTTCTTC
CASSQGDRYNEQFF
>-|TRBJ1-5|TRBV14|-
TGTGCCAGCAGCCAAGGGGGGTTGAACAATCAGCCCCAGCATTTT
CASSQGGLNNQPQHF
>-|TRBJ2-5|TRBV6-5|TRBD2
TGTGCCAGCAGTCGCCTGACTGGGGGGGGAGAGACCCAGTACTTC
CASSRLTGGGETQYF
>-|TRBJ2-5|TRBV5-1|-
TGCGCCAGCAGCTTGGGACAGAAGCAAGAGACCCAGTACTTC
CASSLGQKQETQYF
>few|TRBJ1-4|TRBV15|TRBD1
TGTGCCACCAGCAGTGAACGGACAGGGAGGGATGAAAAACTGTTTTTT
CATSSERTGRDEKLFF
>-|TRBJ1-2|TRBV4-3|-
TGCGCCAGCAGCCAAGAGGGGTGGTATTGGGGCAATGGCTGCACCTTC
CASSQEGWYWGNGCTF
>-|TRBJ1-4|TRBV7-7|TRBD1
TGTGCTAGCAGCCCCACGACAGGGGTCAATGAAAAACTGTTTTTT
CASSPTTGVNEKLFF
>once|TRBJ1-2|TRBV2|TRBD1
TGTGCCAGCAGTGAAACCCGACAGGGGAGCGGCTATGGCTACACCTTC
CASSETRQGSGYGYTF
>-|TRBJ2-3|TRBV19|-
TGTGCCAGTAGTTTACAATTCAGAAGCACAGATACGCAGTATTTT
CASSLQFRSTDTQYF
>-|TRBJ2-1|TRBV4-3|TRBD2
TGCGCCAGCAGCCAAGATCGCGGGAGCACCTACAATGAGCAGTTCTTC
CASSQDRGSTYNEQFF
>-|TRBJ2-5|TRBV18|-
TGTGCCAGCTCTTCTACAGGGTGGGGAGAGACCCAGTACTTC
CASSSTGWGETQYF
>once|TRBJ1-5|TRBV6-5|-
TGTGCCAGCAGAGGACCTGGAGGCAATCAGCCCCAGCATTTT
CASRGPGGNQPQHF
>-|TRBJ2-1|TRBV19|TRBD1
TGTGCCAGTAGTATATCTCCGGGACAGGCCGTAAGGGCCTACAATGAGCAGTTCTTC
CASSISPGQAVRAYNEQFF
>-|TRBJ2-5|TRBV2|-
TGTGCCAGCAGTGCCATGAGGGGGAACCAAGAGACCCAGTACTTC
CASSAMRGNQETQYF
>-|TRBJ1-5|TRBV30|TRBD1
TGTGCCTGGCGGACAGGGCTAAATCAGCCCCAGCATTTT
CAWRTGLNQPQHF
>-|TRBJ1-3|TRBV18|-
TGTGCCAGCTCACCCGGGGGGTACTCTGGAAACACCATATATTTT
CASSPGGYSGNTIYF
>-|TRBJ2-7|TRBV5-1|-
TGCGCCAGCAGCTTGGATCCAAGCTCCTACGAGCAGTACTTC
CASSLDPSSYEQYF
>-|TRBJ2-2|TRBV6-5|TRBD2
TGTGCCAGCTCAACTGGACTAGCAGGGGCCGGGGAGCTGTTTTTT
CASSTGLAGAGELFF
>-|TRBJ2-4|TRBV11-1|-
TGTGCCAGCAGAGGTACAAACATTCAGTACTTC
CASRGTNIQYF
>-|TRBJ2-1|TRBV20-1|-
TGCAGTGCTAGTGGGACGGGAACCAGCTCCTACAATGAGCAGTTCTTC
CSASGTGTSSYNEQFF
>-|TRBJ2-7|TRBV2|-
TGTGCCAGCAGGTATAGGAGCTCCTACGAGCAGTACTTC
CASRYRSSYEQYF
>-|TRBJ2-2|TRBV2|TRBD1
TGTGCCAGCAGCGGACAGGGGGGGAACACCGGGGAGCTGTTTTTT
CASSGQGGNTGELFF
>medium-sized|TRBJ1-4|TRBV7-7|TRBD1
TGTGCCAGCAGCCTCTCGATATTGGACAGGGCGGAAGAAAAACTGTTTTTT
CASSLSILDRAEEKLFF
>-|TRBJ1-5|TRBV12-3/TRBV12-4|-
TGTGCCAGCACCTGGGGGGGAGATCAGCCCCAGCATTTT
CASTWGGDQPQHF
>-|TRBJ2-7|TRBV4-2|-
TGTGCCAGCAGCCAAGATTTTAGACAGAAATACTCCTACGAGCAGTACTTC
CASSQDFRQKYSYEQYF
>-|TRBJ2-1|TRBV4-1|-
TGCGCCAGCAGCCAAGACTCCGGGGGCAATGAGCAGTTCTTC
CASSQDSGGNEQFF
>-|TRBJ2-7|TRBV2|-
TGTGCCAGAAGGGACAGAGGAGGGGACGAGCAGTACTTC
CARRDRGGDEQYF
>-|TRBJ2-3|TRBV4-1|TRBD2
TGCGCCAGCAGCCAGGAACATTCCGGGACTAGCGGGAGCCTACGAGATACGCAGTATTTT
CASSQEHSGTSGSLRDTQYF
>few|TRBJ2-7|TRBV19|TRBD1
TGTGCCAGTAGTTCCTTGACAGGGGCCTACGAGCAGTACTTC
CASSSLTGAYEQYF
>-|TRBJ2-5|TRBV6-2/TRBV6-3|-
TGTGCCAGCAGTTACGCGACAGATTACCAAGAGACCCAGTACTTC
CASSYATDYQETQYF
>-|TRBJ2-3|TRBV9|-
TGTGCCAGCAGCTCAGGGGCGGGGGGCACAGATACGCAGTATTTT
CASSSGAGGTDTQYF
>few|TRBJ1-1|TRBV28|-
TGTGCCAGCAGTCCAAGGGACACTGAAGCTTTCTTT
CASSPRDTEAFF
>-|TRBJ2-7|TRBV15|TRBD1
TGTGCCACCAGCGGGACAGGGGAACCCTACGAGCAGTACTTC
CATSGTGEPYEQYF
>-|TRBJ2-7|TRBV6-2/TRBV6-3|-
TGTGCCAGCAGTCAAACCTACGAGCAGTACTTC
CASSQTYEQYF